The sequence of this T cell receptor (beta chain) was determined in a study of early T cells in non-severe SARS-CoV-2 infection. About the research overall: Sequencing targeted bulk RNA from unsorted whole blood, leaving chains unpaired. Regarding the study as a whole: VDJdb matches were skewed toward anti-spike CD8 T cell responses.

Individual cDNA molecules carried attached unique molecular identifiers. MiXCR, applied by TCRdb to the 5' RACE reads, yields one record per CDR3 protein. The top ten clones hold 4.5% to 6% of a sample with about 60,000 distinct CDR3 sequences, roughly 13% of them seen once. This clonotype has a count of ten or more. The antigen is unknown. The clonotype originates from an adult who was a healthcare worker with PCR-confirmed SARS-CoV-2 infection or an uninfected control (not recorded which). Sequenced sample: whole blood.

The CDR3 bases are TGCGCCAGCAGTGACGGGCAGGGGATAGATACGCAGTATTTT. As protein: CASSDGQGIDTQYF. The chain combines TRBV10-1 with TRBJ2-3; maybe TRBD1 (6 bases). V dropped 3 bases and J dropped 5 bases, with 12 bases sitting between them. The CDR3 totals 14 residues. CDR1 WNHNN and CDR2 SYGVQD come from the germline V gene (reference sequence).